A single sample gave rise to the 4 T cell receptor beta chains below, sequenced in a study of low-dose radiotherapy and immunotherapy resistance in tumors. As for time point: after trial treatment. Treatment reported: LDRT plus nivolumab, ipilimumab, low-dose cyclophosphamide and aspirin (RACIN trial). TRAV- and TRBV-specific primers, spanning alpha and beta chains, primed first-strand cDNA. Over about 19 PCR cycles, TCRs were amplified from a constant-region primer and V-primer adapter. One entry per CDR3 protein, called by TCRdb with MiXCR from the reads. The table has 65,000 to 85,000 distinct CDR3 sequences, around 17% seen once. The sample here was PBMCs, taken after low-dose radiotherapy plus immunotherapy. These receptors were taken from a male donor with prostate cancer.

There are many counts of this clonotype. This chain uses TRBV5-1 with TRBJ2-3; perhaps TRBD2 as D (6 bases). CDR3 length equals 13 residues. CDR1 SGHRS and CDR2 YFSETQ come from the germline V gene. V lost 4 bases to trimming and J lost 4 bases, with 10 bases between them. CDR3 amino acids: CASSLGTSDTQYF. In DNA form, the CDR3 reads TGCGCCAGCAGCCTAGGGACTTCAGATACGCAGTATTTT.

Ten or more counts support this clonotype. The V gene is TRBV6-6, the J gene TRBJ1-4; D is undetermined. This CDR3 is 17 amino acids long. V lost 0 bases, J lost 0 bases, and 11 bases lay in between. Germline-derived CDR1 and CDR2 are MNHNY and SVGAGI (reference sequence). The CDR3 sequence is CASSYSSWASTNEKLFF. In DNA form, the CDR3 reads TGTGCCAGCAGTTACTCGAGCTGGGCTTCAACTAATGAAAAACTGTTTTTT.

This chain links TRBV12-3 or TRBV12-4 with TRBJ2-6; tentative D call: TRBD2 (5 bases). The V end was cut by 6 bases, the J end by 0 bases, with 18 bases between. The CDR3 covers 18 residues. In DNA form, the CDR3 reads TGTGCCAGCAGCCTGACCGGCAGGAGGATCTCTGGGGCCAACGTCCTGACTTTC. It specifies CASSLTGRRISGANVLTF.

The chain joins TRBV6-8 to TRBJ2-7, with D possibly TRBD2 on 5 matching bases. Trimming pared 10 bases from V and 2 bases from J, leaving 18 bases between. The CDR3 sequence is 14 residues long. Germline CDR1 and CDR2: MNHGY and SAAAGT. The CDR3 DNA sequence: TGTGCCACCATGGACTGCCACCCTCCCTACGAGCAGTACTTC. Encoded protein: CATMDCHPPYEQYF.